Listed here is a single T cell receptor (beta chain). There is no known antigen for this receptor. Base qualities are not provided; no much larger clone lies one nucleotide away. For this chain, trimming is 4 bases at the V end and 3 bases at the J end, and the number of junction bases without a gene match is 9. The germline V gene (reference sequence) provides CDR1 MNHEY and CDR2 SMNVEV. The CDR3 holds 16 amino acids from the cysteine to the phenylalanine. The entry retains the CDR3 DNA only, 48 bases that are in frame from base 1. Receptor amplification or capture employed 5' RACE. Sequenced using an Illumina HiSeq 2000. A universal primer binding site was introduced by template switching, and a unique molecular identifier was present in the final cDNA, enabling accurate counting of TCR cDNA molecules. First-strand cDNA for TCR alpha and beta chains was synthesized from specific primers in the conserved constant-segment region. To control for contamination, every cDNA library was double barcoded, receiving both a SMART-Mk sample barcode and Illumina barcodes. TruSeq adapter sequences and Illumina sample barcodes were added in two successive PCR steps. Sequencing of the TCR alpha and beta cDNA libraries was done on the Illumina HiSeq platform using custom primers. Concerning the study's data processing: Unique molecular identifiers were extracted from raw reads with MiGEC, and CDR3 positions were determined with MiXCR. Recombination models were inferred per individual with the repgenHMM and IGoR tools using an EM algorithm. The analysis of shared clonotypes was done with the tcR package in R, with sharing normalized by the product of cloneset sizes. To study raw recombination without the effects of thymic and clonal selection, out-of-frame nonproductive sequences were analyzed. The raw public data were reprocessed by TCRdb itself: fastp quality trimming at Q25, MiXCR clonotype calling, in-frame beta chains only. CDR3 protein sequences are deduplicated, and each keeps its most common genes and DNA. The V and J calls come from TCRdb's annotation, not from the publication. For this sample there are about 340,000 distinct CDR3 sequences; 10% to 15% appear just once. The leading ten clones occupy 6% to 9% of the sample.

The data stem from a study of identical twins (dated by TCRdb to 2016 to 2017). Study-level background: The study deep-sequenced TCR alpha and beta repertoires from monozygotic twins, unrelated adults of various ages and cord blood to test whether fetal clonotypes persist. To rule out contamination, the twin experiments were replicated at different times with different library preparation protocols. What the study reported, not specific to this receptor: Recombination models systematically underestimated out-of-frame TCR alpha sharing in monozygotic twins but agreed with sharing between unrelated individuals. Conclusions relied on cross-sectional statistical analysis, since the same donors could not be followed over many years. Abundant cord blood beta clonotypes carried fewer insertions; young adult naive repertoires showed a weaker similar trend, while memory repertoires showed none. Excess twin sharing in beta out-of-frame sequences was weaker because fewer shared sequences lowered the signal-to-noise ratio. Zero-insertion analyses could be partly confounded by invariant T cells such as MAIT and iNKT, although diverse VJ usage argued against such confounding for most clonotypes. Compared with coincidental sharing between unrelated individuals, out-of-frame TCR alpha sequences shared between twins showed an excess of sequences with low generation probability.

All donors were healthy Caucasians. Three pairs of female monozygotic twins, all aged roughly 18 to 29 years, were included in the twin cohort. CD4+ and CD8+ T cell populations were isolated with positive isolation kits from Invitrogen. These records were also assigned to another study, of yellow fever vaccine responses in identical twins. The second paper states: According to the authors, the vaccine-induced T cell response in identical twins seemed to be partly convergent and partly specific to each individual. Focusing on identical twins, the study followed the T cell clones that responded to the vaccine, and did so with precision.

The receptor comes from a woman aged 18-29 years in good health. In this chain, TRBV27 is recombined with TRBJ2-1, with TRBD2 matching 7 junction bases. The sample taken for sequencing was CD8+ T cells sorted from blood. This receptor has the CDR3 CASSSGVAGYYNEQFF. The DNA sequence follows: TGTGCCAGCAGTTCTGGGGTAGCGGGCTACTACAATGAGCAGTTCTTC.